The 9 T cell receptor beta chains presented below share a single source sample, sequenced in a study of blood T cell dynamics during melanoma immunotherapy. Time point in this sample: pre-treatment baseline. TCRdb's copy holds only in-frame clones and misses some; the assay was immunoSEQ multiplex PCR. The sample holds over 10,000 clones, under 95% seen once. The specimen comprised effector memory CD8+ T cells from blood, sampled from a patient treated with checkpoint blockade. The origin of the receptors is a human donor with melanoma.

This clone showed up just a few times. The rearrangement joins TRBV27 to TRBJ2-2; D unresolved. CDR1 is MNHEY and CDR2 is SMNVEV in the germline V gene (reference sequence). The CDR3 sequence is 14 residues long. V shed 7 bases and J shed 6 bases, with 15 bases lying between them. The CDR3 sequence is CASKAKVLAGELFF. In DNA, the CDR3 is TGTGCCAGCAAGGCGAAGGTATTAGCCGGGGAGCTGTTTTTT.

The J gene is TRBJ2-1, the V gene TRBV29-1; D ambiguous. CDR1 is SQVTM, CDR2 ANQGSEA, per germline. The ends were cut back, 6 bases at V and 5 bases at J, with 11 bases in the middle. The CDR3 is 12 amino acids. The CDR3 sequence: CSVVGSHNEQFF. DNA of the CDR3: TGCAGCGTCGTTGGCAGTCACAATGAGCAGTTCTTC.

The CDR3 nucleotides are TGTGCCAGTAGTATAATTTCAACAGAGCAGTTCTTC. It encodes CASSIISTEQFF. The chain links TRBV19 to TRBJ2-1; D not resolved. Germline values: CDR1 LNHDA, CDR2 SQIVND (reference sequence). V lost 2 bases and J lost 10, with 9 bases in between. The CDR3 runs to 12 residues.

The chain is built from TRBV19 and TRBJ2-1; 8 bases fit TRBD2. The CDR3 length is 15 residues. V shed 3 bases and J 6 bases; nucleotides not matched to a gene: 7. Germline V gene sequence: CDR1 LNHDA, CDR2 SQIVND (reference sequence). In nucleotides, the CDR3 is TGTGCCAGTAGTATTTGGGTCGGGGGGGCCAATGAGCAGTTCTTC. Protein sequence: CASSIWVGGANEQFF.

This chain uses TRBV5-1 with TRBJ2-7; D gene uncertain. Germline V CDR1 and CDR2: SGHRS, YFSETQ. The CDR3 sequence is 15 residues long. Trimming left V 0 bases short and J 2 bases short, with 12 bases between. This CDR3 reads CASSLDPGTTYEQYF. The CDR3, as DNA: TGCGCCAGCAGCTTGGATCCAGGAACAACCTACGAGCAGTACTTC.

The gene calls are TRBV4-1 and TRBJ1-1; no clear D. Germline assignment: CDR1 MGHRA and CDR2 YSYEKL. This CDR3 contains 12 residues. The V gene lost 0 bases and the J gene lost 10 bases, with 9 bases spanning the gap. The CDR3 region has the DNA TGCGCCAGCAGCCAAGATTCCCAGATAGCTTTCTTT. This translates into CASSQDSQIAFF.

This chain's CDR3 is CASSQDNDISYGYTF. The CDR3 DNA reads TGCGCCAGCAGCCAAGATAACGACATAAGCTATGGCTACACCTTC. The gene calls are TRBV4-1 and TRBJ1-2; no clear D gene. CDR1 and CDR2 from the germline V gene are MGHRA and YSYEKL. The CDR3 loop spans 15 amino acids. V lost 0 bases and J lost 4, with 12 bases in between.

The genes are TRBV7-9 and TRBJ2-2, with D tentatively TRBD1 (6 bases). Germline V gene sequence: CDR1 SEHNR, CDR2 FQNEAQ (reference sequence). CDR3 size: 15 residues. With 5 bases removed from V and 3 bases from J, the gap between germline ends came to 13 bases. The CDR3 DNA is TGTGCCAGCAGCCCCCTTTCAGGGGACACCGGGGAGCTGTTTTTT. Amino acids: CASSPLSGDTGELFF.

The V call is TRBV7-8, the J call TRBJ2-5, with 8 bases matching TRBD2. The J call may be faulty, since TRBJ2-7 better matches the DNA end. Germline assignment: CDR1 SGHVS and CDR2 FQNEAQ. This CDR3 is 13 amino acids long. As DNA, the CDR3 is TGTGCCAGCAGTCATACTAGCGGCTACGAGCAGTACTTC. Translating it yields CASSHTSGYEQYF.